This TCR beta chain was recorded in a study of CD8 T cells in Susac syndrome. Study-level information: Roughly six sequenced Susac syndrome patients had clinically active disease, while fewer than ten were in remission. At the time their blood was drawn, patients with Susac syndrome were either therapy-naive, on corticosteroids (with some of them also receiving intravenous immunoglobulin), or on intravenous immunoglobulin alone.

V lost 1 base and J lost 2, with 8 bases in between. This CDR3 is built from 14 residues. Germline CDR1 is SGHVS and CDR2 is FQNEAQ. Sequencing of TCR beta covered CD8+ and CD4+ T cells obtained from blood. Reverse transcription of about 0.5 to 1 ug RNA used random hexamers. TCRdb ran MiXCR on the immunoSEQ multiplex PCR reads and lists one entry per CDR3 protein. Of tens of thousands of distinct CDR3 sequences in the sample, approximately 96% were seen once. The rearrangement joins TRBV7-8 to TRBJ1-1; D unresolved. The sequence was obtained from a human donor with Susac syndrome. The specimen was CD8+ T cells from PBMCs. In DNA, the CDR3 is TGTGCCAGCAGCTTAGTTGGGAGCAACACTGAAGCTTTCTTT. Its translation is CASSLVGSNTEAFF.